This T cell receptor beta chain stems from a study of control samples from healthy donors and cancer patients. Sequencing used immunoSEQ multiplex PCR; TCRdb keeps in-frame clones, though not all of them. Of 180,000 or so clones listed, 75% to 95% were seen once; the top ten hold roughly 1.6%. The CDR3 sequence is 15 residues long. Germline V gene lookup returns CDR1 SGHRS and CDR2 YFSETQ. V dropped 2 bases and J dropped 0; count of bases not matched to a gene: 4. This sequence was found in a woman younger than 45 in good health. Sequenced material: blood. The genes are TRBV5-1 and TRBJ1-2; 7 nucleotides match TRBD1. The CDR3, as DNA: TGCGCCAGCAGCTTACCGGGACAGCCTAACTATGGCTACACCTTC. Translated, it gives CASSLPGQPNYGYTF.